Listed below are T cell receptor beta chains from one sample, sequenced in a study of OX40 agonist ivuxolimab in advanced cancers. Using immunoSEQ multiplex PCR, the repertoire was profiled, and TCRdb retains in-frame clones only, with some absent. The table includes about 40,000 clones, 86% detected once. The sequenced sample was CD4+ or CD8+ T cells sorted from blood, obtained in a trial of the OX40 agonist ivuxolimab. These receptors came from an adult with an advanced solid tumor such as melanoma, head and neck, liver or kidney cancer. CDR3s include the opening cysteine and the closing phenylalanine or tryptophan. The order of the fields is CDR3 DNA, CDR3 protein, V gene, clone size, J gene, D gene. A D gene is named only where the DNA matches it firmly. Size is omitted from some rows. Given values are once, few, many or a class for expanded clones.

TGTGCCAGCAGCTTAGATTGGGGGGGTGAGCAGTTCTTC	CASSLDWGGEQFF	TRBV11-3	-	TRBJ2-1	TRBD2
TGTGCCACCAGCAGAGAACAGTTCTCCTATAATTCACCCCTCCACTTT	CATSREQFSYNSPLHF	TRBV15	-	TRBJ1-6	-
TGCGCCAGCCAACGCACGGACAGGCGAGGTCACTATGGCTACACCTTC	CASQRTDRRGHYGYTF	TRBV23-1	-	TRBJ1-2	TRBD1
TGTGCCAGCAGCTTAATGACACGGTCCTCTGGAAACACCATATATTTT	CASSLMTRSSGNTIYF	TRBV7-9	-	TRBJ1-3	-
TGTGCCAGCAGTTTAGGCAGGGGCGACAATCAGCCCCAGCATTTT	CASSLGRGDNQPQHF	TRBV27	-	TRBJ1-5	-
TGTGCCAGCAGTGACGGGAGCCGGTCCCGGGGAGGAAAACTGTTTTTT	CASSDGSRSRGGKLFF	TRBV25-1	-	TRBJ1-4	-
TGTGCCAGCAGAACAGGACCCCGCCCAGATACGCAGTATTTT	CASRTGPRPDTQYF	TRBV6-5	-	TRBJ2-3	-
TGCGCCAGCAGCCCCCTTTCGGGACAGGGGACTAACTATGGCTACACCTTC	CASSPLSGQGTNYGYTF	TRBV5-1	-	TRBJ1-2	TRBD1
TGTGCCAGGGACCCGGGCATCTATGGCTACACCTTC	CARDPGIYGYTF	TRBV5-3	-	TRBJ1-2	-
TGTGCCAGCAGTTTAACTCCCCCGACAGGGCTTGCTGGGGCCAACGTCCTGACTTTC	CASSLTPPTGLAGANVLTF	TRBV27	-	TRBJ2-6	TRBD1
TGTGCCAGCAGCCGTGGGGGGGTTCGAATTCGGGAGCAGTACTTC	CASSRGGVRIREQYF	TRBV6-5	-	TRBJ2-7	TRBD2
TGTGCCAGCAGCGTATCTCCCCGAACGGGGGGGCAAGAGACCCAGTACTTC	CASSVSPRTGGQETQYF	TRBV9	-	TRBJ2-5	TRBD2
TGTGCCAGCAGTGAAAGGGGAATTTCACCCCTCCACTTT	CASSERGISPLHF	TRBV2	once	TRBJ1-6	-